Shown below are 8 T cell receptor beta chains from a single sample sequenced in a study of T-cell memory formation after mild COVID-19. Each CDR3 protein is one row after TCRdb ran MiXCR on the 5' RACE reads. The sample has hundreds of thousands of distinct CDR3 sequences, approximately 15% seen once. The sequenced sample was PBMCs or a T cell subset sorted from them (not recorded which). These receptors all stem from an adult woman who had mild COVID-19 (a few samples of this study predate the infection). Cell type and time point are not known.

The chain recombines TRBV11-2 with TRBJ2-1; no definite D call. Germline CDR1 and CDR2: SGHAT and FQNNGV. There are 14 residues in the CDR3. Trimming stripped 4 bases from V and 12 bases from J, with 19 bases between. The CDR3 loop is CASSSPRGGRMQFF. The DNA of the CDR3 is TGTGCCAGCAGCTCACCCCGCGGCGGCCGTATGCAGTTCTTC.

The chain couples TRBV6-2 or TRBV6-3 to TRBJ1-2, with 9 positions matching TRBD1. Per the germline V gene, CDR1 is MNHEY and CDR2 is SVGEGT. With V trimmed by 5 bases and J by 4 bases, 8 bases remained unmatched. The CDR3 consists of 15 residues. The CDR3: CASSGPGQGSYGYTF. For the CDR3, the DNA is TGTGCCAGCAGTGGACCGGGACAGGGTTCCTATGGCTACACCTTC.

This clonotype has more than one count but fewer than ten. CDR3 sequence reads: CASRLTSGKSSYEQYF. The CDR3 DNA reads as TGTGCCAGTAGACTAACTAGCGGGAAGAGCTCCTACGAGCAGTACTTC. The chain carries TRBV19 and TRBJ2-7, with TRBD2 matching 10 bases. The germline CDR1 and CDR2 sequences are LNHDA and SQIVND (reference sequence). V lost 6 bases to trimming and J lost 0 bases; unmatched junction nucleotides: 8. This CDR3 has 16 residues.

The chain carries TRBV5-1 and TRBJ1-6; a weak D match, TRBD1 (5 bases). This CDR3 comprises 13 residues. From germline, CDR1 is SGHRS and CDR2 YFSETQ. V lost 9 bases to trimming and J lost 7 bases, with 14 bases between them. The CDR3: CANPGGGNSPLHF. The CDR3, as DNA: TGCGCCAACCCCGGCGGGGGGAATTCACCCCTCCACTTT.

This clonotype has just a few counts. V is TRBV7-3 and J is TRBJ2-1; D perhaps matches TRBD2 (6 bases). Trimming pared 4 bases from V and 0 bases from J, leaving 22 bases between. The CDR3 loop spans 19 amino acids. Germline V gene sequence: CDR1 SGHTA, CDR2 FQGTGA. The CDR3 spells CASSSIISSGRSSYNEQFF. The CDR3 DNA reads TGTGCCAGCAGCTCCATTATTTCCAGCGGGCGCAGCTCCTACAATGAGCAGTTCTTC.

This clonotype was detected a few times. The chain joins TRBV6-1 to TRBJ1-2, with 7 bases lining up with TRBD1. This CDR3 spans 14 amino acids. From germline, CDR1 is MNHNS and CDR2 SASEGT. J gave up 8 bases and V 4 bases, and 10 bases lay outside the gene matches. The CDR3 region is CASSARQGGAGYTF. Here the CDR3 DNA reads TGTGCCAGCAGTGCGCGACAGGGAGGCGCGGGCTACACCTTC.

The table lists this clonotype with a few counts. The CDR3 region is CAWSVRGDRRPQHF. The CDR3 DNA reads as TGTGCCTGGAGTGTGCGCGGGGACCGAAGGCCCCAGCATTTT. The rearrangement links TRBV30 to TRBJ1-5; D may be TRBD1 (5 bases). This CDR3 spans 14 amino acids. Germline V gene lookup returns CDR1 GTSNPN and CDR2 SVGIG (reference sequence). Trimming pared 0 bases from V and 9 bases from J, leaving 15 bases between. The full variable domain, in which reference TRBV30 and TRBJ1-5 provide the parts outside the CDR3, is SQTIHQWPATLVQPVGSPLSLECTVEGTSNPNLYWYRQAAGRGLQLLFYSVGIGQISSEVPQNLSASRPQDRQFILSSKKLLLSDSGFYLCAWSVRGDRRPQHFGDGTRLSIL.

In regard to this clonotype: A much larger clone lies a single base off, so this may be a read error. The V and J genes are TRBV5-6 and TRBJ2-7, with D possibly being TRBD1 (6 bases). Trimming removed 2 bases at V and 4 bases at J, with 13 bases between. Germline CDR1 and CDR2: SGHDT and YYEEEE. CDR3 length: 14 amino acids. CDR3 in amino acids: CASSFVDSSYEQYF. The CDR3 DNA follows: TGTGCCAGCAGCTTTGTGGACAGCTCGTACGAGCAGTACTTC. Supplemented by reference TRBV5-6 and TRBJ2-7, the full variable domain reads DAGVTQSPTHLIKTRGQQVTLRCSPKSGHDTVSWYQQALGQGPQFIFQYYEEEERQRGNFPDRFSGHQFPNYSSELNVNALLLGDSALYLCASSFVDSSYEQYFGPGTRLTVT.